The T cell receptor beta chain described here comes from a study of metastatic and nonmetastatic thyroid tumors. Looking at the study overall: Repertoire comparisons spanned blood and tumor or nodule tissue from malignant and benign thyroid patients. The study's findings and limits: Benign nodules were reported to have significantly lower TCR beta diversity than malignant thyroid tumors, in blood and tumor.

V was pared by 0 bases and J by 4 bases, with 9 bases between. Germline assignment: CDR1 SNHLY and CDR2 FYNNEI. The CDR3 consists of 14 residues. There are a few counts of this clone. Antigen unknown. Original processing methods: Variation in CDR3 across clinicopathological groups served as the basis for constructing a distant-metastasis classifier in papillary thyroid cancer. TCRdb re-called clones from the PCR reads using MiXCR. TCRdb's processing, not the authors', yielded these V and J calls. Altogether around 13,000 clones are present, about 22% being singletons, with the ten largest covering about 8%. Not a single patient had been given any form of treatment at any point before undergoing thyroid surgery.

The source material was blood. The sequence derives from a female donor with papillary thyroid cancer or a benign thyroid nodule (not recorded which). Some clones in this sample may be carry-over from other donors' samples. The chain is built from TRBV2 and TRBJ1-1, with a tentative D call TRBD1 (6 bases). The CDR3, as DNA: TGTGCCAGCAGTGAAGCGTTACAGGGCACTGAAGCTTTCTTT. Translation gives CASSEALQGTEAFF.